This TCR beta chain was profiled in a study of cytomegalovirus exposure and HLA in healthy donors. Study overall: A later analysis reported the same platform for the 100 to 150 validation repertoires and the 666 first-cohort repertoires. Overall study results and limits: Cytomegalovirus status was reportedly diagnosed by the classifier with high sensitivity and specificity. Cytomegalovirus association was assigned to about 150 TCR beta chains.

TCRdb keeps only in-frame clones here, not all; method: immunoSEQ multiplex PCR. Of fewer than 65,000 clones listed, about 88% were seen once; the top ten hold about 15%. A note on this clone: What it recognizes is unknown.

CDR1 is MDHEN and CDR2 is SYDVKM in the germline V gene. V lost 6 bases and J lost 6; bases outside the gene matches: 6. This CDR3 comprises 14 residues. The donors were part of the validation cohort of roughly 110 subjects. That cohort was separate from the first cohort, which comprised several hundred subjects. V usage is TRBV28 and J usage is TRBJ2-2; 8 positions match TRBD2. This receptor was identified in a woman aged 18-29 years in good health and CMV-seronegative. Sequenced: PBMCs. The CDR3 coding sequence is TGTGCCAGCAGCCCTACCGGGAGGGCCGGGGAGCTGTTTTTT. Encoded protein: CASSPTGRAGELFF.